These 14 T cell receptor beta chains were all obtained from the same sample, sequenced in a study of T cells after yellow fever vaccination. MiXCR was run by TCRdb on the 5' RACE reads, yielding one entry per CDR3 protein. The sample records hundreds of thousands of distinct CDR3 sequences, 8.1% being singletons. Material: PBMCs, obtained about 49 days after the first yellow fever vaccination. These receptors originate from a man aged 18 to 30 who received the YFV17D yellow fever vaccine.

This chain links TRBV29-1 with TRBJ2-3, with 14 bases matching TRBD2. V was pared by 0 bases and J by 5 bases, with 7 bases of the junction left unmatched. Germline loops: CDR1 SQVTM, CDR2 ANQGSEA. The CDR3 covers 17 residues. The CDR3 DNA sequence: TGCAGCGTTGAAGAAGGGACTAGCGGGGGAAATATAGATACGCAGTATTTT. Amino acids: CSVEEGTSGGNIDTQYF.

Only a few counts were recorded for this clonotype. The chain has TRBV27 and TRBJ2-4, with D perhaps matching TRBD2 (6 bases). CDR1 and CDR2 (germline): MNHEY, SMNVEV (reference sequence). Trimming removed 5 bases from V and 7 bases from J, with 21 bases in between. CDR3 size: 16 residues. The CDR3 sequence: CASSPRWGTSRNIQYF. The CDR3 nucleotides are TGTGCCAGCAGTCCCCGTTGGGGTACTAGCCGCAACATTCAGTACTTC.

In this sample, this clonotype turned up a few times. V is TRBV20-1 and J is TRBJ1-2; 7 bases fit TRBD1. V shed 4 bases and J 8 bases; nucleotides not matched to a gene: 10. CDR3 length: 13 residues. Germline CDR1 is DFQATT and CDR2 is SNEGSKA (reference sequence). CDR3 sequence (DNA): TGCAGTGCTATCGCCGGGACAGCGTCGGGCTACACCTTC. Encoded protein: CSAIAGTASGYTF.

This clonotype was detected a few times. The J gene is TRBJ2-7, the V gene TRBV20-1; D remains ambiguous. Germline loops: CDR1 DFQATT, CDR2 SNEGSKA (reference sequence). V lost 4 bases, J lost 2 bases, and 9 bases lay in between. The CDR3 totals 12 residues. As DNA, the CDR3 is TGCAGTGCTAACCCCGGAACCTACGAGCAGTACGTC. Amino acid sequence: CSANPGTYEQYV.

This clonotype was detected a few times. The V and J genes are TRBV7-6 and TRBJ2-6; D is unresolved. V shed 0 bases and J shed 0 bases, with 9 bases lying between them. The length of the CDR3 is 17 residues. Germline loops: CDR1 SGHVS, CDR2 FNYEAQ. The DNA of the CDR3 is TGTGCCAGCAGCTTAGCTGTTTCCTACTCTGGGGCCAACGTCCTGACTTTC. Its protein is CASSLAVSYSGANVLTF.

This clonotype was counted a few times. The chain carries TRBV27 and TRBJ1-2; TRBD1 might be the D (6 bases). V was clipped by 4 bases and J by 0 bases, with 21 bases between them. CDR1 is MNHEY, CDR2 SMNVEV, per germline (reference sequence). CDR3 length: 18 residues. This CDR3 is CASSSLRLQGSPNYGYTF. For the CDR3, the DNA is TGTGCCAGCAGTTCCCTCCGGCTACAGGGTTCCCCTAACTATGGCTACACCTTC.

The genes are TRBV12-3 or TRBV12-4 and TRBJ2-5; 8 bases fit TRBD2. The V and J ends lost 5 bases and 5 bases, in that order; junction bases with no gene match: 10. This CDR3 region has 15 residues. The CDR3 DNA reads as TGTGCCAGCAGTCGCTTACGGGGGGGCCGGGAGACCCAGTACTTC. Protein: CASSRLRGGRETQYF.

The rearrangement uses TRBV20-1 and TRBJ2-5; D is perhaps TRBD1 or TRBD2 (6 bases each). From germline, CDR1 is DFQATT and CDR2 SNEGSKA (reference sequence). V lost 3 bases to trimming and J lost 5 bases, with 16 bases between them. The CDR3 sequence is 14 residues long. The CDR3 DNA is TGCAGTGCTAGTCCCGGGGGCAGATCGGAGACCCAGTACTTC. Protein: CSASPGGRSETQYF.

V usage is TRBV18 and J usage is TRBJ2-7; D gene unclear. There are 14 residues in the CDR3. Germline CDR1 KGHSH, CDR2 LQKENI. CDR3 in DNA: TGTGCCAGCTCACCCTTTGAATCCTCCCACGAGCAGTACGTC. Amino acids: CASSPFESSHEQYV.

The gene calls are TRBV7-2 and TRBJ2-3; 15 bases are a match to TRBD2. J lost 3 bases, V lost 5 bases, and 6 bases had no gene match. Per germline, CDR1 SGHTA and CDR2 FQGNSA. This CDR3 contains 17 residues. The CDR3 bases are TGTGCCAGCAGCGTACGGACTAGCGGGGGGGCAACAGATACGCAGTATTTT. Translated, it gives CASSVRTSGGATDTQYF.

This chain connects TRBV3-1 to TRBJ2-3; D gene ambiguous. Germline values: CDR1 LGHDT, CDR2 YNNKEL (reference sequence). This CDR3 has 15 residues. The germline V and J ends were trimmed by 4 bases and 2 bases, with 13 bases remaining between them. The CDR3 reads CASSRDTTNTDTQYF. As DNA, the CDR3 is TGTGCCAGCAGCCGAGACACGACCAACACAGATACGCAGTATTTT.

This sequence joins TRBV24-1 and TRBJ1-2; D gene uncertain. The germline CDR1 and CDR2 sequences are KGHDR and SFDVKD. The V and J ends lost 6 bases and 4 bases respectively, with 8 bases between them. The CDR3 has 12 residues. The CDR3 DNA sequence: TGTGCCACCAGTAATGAGGGCTATGGCTACACCTTC. It yields the protein CATSNEGYGYTF.

This clonotype was counted ten times or more. The J gene is TRBJ2-1, the V gene TRBV7-2, with TRBD1 matching over 11 bases. Unmatched junction bases numbered 4, after V lost 5 bases and J lost 10 bases. The CDR3 runs 13 residues. CDR1 SGHTA and CDR2 FQGNSA come from the germline V gene. The CDR3 loop is CASSGGTGGEQFF. The DNA for the CDR3 is TGTGCCAGCAGCGGGGGGACAGGGGGGGAGCAGTTCTTC.

The chain is built from TRBV12-3 or TRBV12-4 and TRBJ2-4; D uncertain. The CDR3 length is 17 residues. V was trimmed by 3 bases and J by 1 base, leaving 16 bases between them. CDR3 in DNA: TGTGCCAGCAGTTTCCTTCCCGGGTTTCAGGCCAAAAACATTCAGTACTTC. It yields the protein CASSFLPGFQAKNIQYF.